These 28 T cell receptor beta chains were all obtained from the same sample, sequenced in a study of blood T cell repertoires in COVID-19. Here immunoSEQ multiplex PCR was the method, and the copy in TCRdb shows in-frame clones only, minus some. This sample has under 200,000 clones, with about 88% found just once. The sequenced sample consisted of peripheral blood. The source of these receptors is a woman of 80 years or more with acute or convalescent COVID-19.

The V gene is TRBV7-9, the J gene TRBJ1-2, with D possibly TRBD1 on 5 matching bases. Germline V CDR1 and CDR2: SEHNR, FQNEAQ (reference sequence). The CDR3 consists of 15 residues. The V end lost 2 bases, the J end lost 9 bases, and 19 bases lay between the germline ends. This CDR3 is CASSLRGRAKRSYTF. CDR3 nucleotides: TGTGCCAGCAGCTTAAGGGGCAGGGCAAAAAGGAGCTACACCTTC. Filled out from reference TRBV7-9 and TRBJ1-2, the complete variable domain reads DTGVSQNPRHKITKRGQNVTFRCDPISEHNRLYWYRQTLGQGPEFLTYFQNEAQLEKSRLLSDRFSAERPKGSFSTLEIQRTEQGDSAMYLCASSLRGRAKRSYTFGSGTRLTVV.

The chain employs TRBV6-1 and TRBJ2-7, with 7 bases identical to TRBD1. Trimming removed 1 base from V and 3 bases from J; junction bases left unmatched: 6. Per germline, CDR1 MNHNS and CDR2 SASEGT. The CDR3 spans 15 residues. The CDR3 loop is CASSEVRGSGYEQYF. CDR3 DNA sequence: TGTGCCAGCAGTGAAGTCAGGGGGAGCGGCTACGAGCAGTACTTC.

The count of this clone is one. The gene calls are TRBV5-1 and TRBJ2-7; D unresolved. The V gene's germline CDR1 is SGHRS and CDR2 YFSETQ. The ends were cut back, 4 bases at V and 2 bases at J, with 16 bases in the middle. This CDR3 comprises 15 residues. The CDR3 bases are TGCGCCAGCAGCCCGCCCAGGAATCCAACCTACGAGCAGTACTTC. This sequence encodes CASSPPRNPTYEQYF.

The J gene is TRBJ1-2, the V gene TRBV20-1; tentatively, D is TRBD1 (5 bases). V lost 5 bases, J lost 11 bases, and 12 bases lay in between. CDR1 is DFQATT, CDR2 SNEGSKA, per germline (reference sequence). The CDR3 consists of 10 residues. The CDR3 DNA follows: TGCAGTGCTTTGACAGAAGGTTACACCTTC. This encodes CSALTEGYTF.

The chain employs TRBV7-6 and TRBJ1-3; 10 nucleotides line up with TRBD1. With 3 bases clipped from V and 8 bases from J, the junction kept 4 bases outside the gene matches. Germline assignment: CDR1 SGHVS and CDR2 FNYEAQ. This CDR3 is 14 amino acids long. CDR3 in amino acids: CASSFDRGLDTIYF. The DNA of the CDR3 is TGTGCCAGCAGCTTCGACAGGGGGCTGGACACCATATATTTT.

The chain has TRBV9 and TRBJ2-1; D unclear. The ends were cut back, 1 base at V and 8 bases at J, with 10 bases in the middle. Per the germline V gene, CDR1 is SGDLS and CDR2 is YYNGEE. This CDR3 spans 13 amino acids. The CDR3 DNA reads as TGTGCCAGCAGCGTAAGTTCTGCGGATGAGCAGTTCTTC. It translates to CASSVSSADEQFF.

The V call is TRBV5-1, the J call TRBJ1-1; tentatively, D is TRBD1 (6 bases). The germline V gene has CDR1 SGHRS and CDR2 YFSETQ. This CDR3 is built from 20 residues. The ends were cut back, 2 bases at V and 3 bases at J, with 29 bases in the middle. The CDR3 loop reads CASSFLALRSGGAGYTEAFF. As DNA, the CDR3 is TGCGCCAGCAGCTTCCTGGCTCTCCGGTCGGGGGGCGCCGGGTACACTGAAGCTTTCTTT.

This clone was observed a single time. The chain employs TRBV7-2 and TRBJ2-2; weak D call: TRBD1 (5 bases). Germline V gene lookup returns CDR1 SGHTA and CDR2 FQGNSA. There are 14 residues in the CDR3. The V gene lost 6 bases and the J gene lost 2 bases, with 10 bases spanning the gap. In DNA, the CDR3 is TGTGCCAGCAGACAGGACGGTAACACCGGGGAGCTGTTTTTT. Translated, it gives CASRQDGNTGELFF.

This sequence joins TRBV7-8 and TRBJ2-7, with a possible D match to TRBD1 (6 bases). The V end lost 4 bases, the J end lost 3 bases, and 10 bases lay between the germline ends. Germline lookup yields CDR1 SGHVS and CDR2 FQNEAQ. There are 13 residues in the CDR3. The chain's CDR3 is CASSWTAHYEQYF. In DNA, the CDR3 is TGTGCCAGCAGCTGGACAGCACACTACGAGCAGTACTTC.

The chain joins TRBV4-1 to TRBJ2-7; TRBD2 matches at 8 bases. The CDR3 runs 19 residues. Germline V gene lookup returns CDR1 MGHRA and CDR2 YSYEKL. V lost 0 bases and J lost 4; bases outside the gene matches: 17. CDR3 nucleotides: TGCGCCAGCAGCCAAGAGAGGGGGGGTAGCGGGAATTTGTTATACGAGCAGTACTTC. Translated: CASSQERGGSGNLLYEQYF.

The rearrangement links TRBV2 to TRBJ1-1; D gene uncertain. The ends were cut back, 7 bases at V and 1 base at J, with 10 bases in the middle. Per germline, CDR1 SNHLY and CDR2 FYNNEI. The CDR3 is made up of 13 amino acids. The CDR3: CASILMANTEAFF. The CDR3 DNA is TGTGCCAGCATTTTAATGGCGAACACTGAAGCTTTCTTT.

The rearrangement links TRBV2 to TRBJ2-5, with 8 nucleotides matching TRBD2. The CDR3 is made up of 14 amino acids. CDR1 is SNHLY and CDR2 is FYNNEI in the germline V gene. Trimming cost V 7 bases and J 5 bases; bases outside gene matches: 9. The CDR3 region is CASNELGLEETQYF. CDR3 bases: TGTGCCAGCAACGAATTGGGACTAGAGGAGACCCAGTACTTC.

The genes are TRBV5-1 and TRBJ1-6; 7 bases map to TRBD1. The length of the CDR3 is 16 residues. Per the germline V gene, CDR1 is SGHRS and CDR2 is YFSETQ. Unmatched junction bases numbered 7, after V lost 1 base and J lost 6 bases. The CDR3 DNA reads TGCGCCAGCAGCTTGTTAGGACAGGCGAGTAATTCACCCCTCCACTTT. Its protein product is CASSLLGQASNSPLHF. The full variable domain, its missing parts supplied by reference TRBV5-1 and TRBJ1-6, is KAGVTQTPRYLIKTRGQQVTLSCSPISGHRSVSWYQQTPGQGLQFLFEYFSETQRNKGNFPGRFSGRQFSNSRSEMNVSTLELGDSALYLCASSLLGQASNSPLHFGNGTRLTVT.

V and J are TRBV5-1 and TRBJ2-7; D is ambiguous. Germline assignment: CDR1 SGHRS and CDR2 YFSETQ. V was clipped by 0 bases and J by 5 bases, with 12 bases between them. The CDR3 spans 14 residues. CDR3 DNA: TGCGCCAGCAGCTTGGGGGCCACTGCCAACGAGCAGTACTTC. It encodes CASSLGATANEQYF.

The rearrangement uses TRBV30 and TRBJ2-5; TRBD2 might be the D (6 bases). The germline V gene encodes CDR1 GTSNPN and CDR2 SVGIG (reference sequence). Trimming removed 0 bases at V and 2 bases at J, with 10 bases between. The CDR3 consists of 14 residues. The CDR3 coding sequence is TGTGCCTGGAGTGTAGTGGGGGGACAAGAGACCCAGTACTTC. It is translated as CAWSVVGGQETQYF.

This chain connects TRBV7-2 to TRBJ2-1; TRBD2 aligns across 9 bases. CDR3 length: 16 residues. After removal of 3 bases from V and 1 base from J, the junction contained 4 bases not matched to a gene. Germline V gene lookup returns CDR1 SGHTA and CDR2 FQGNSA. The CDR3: CASSFLAGASYNEQFF. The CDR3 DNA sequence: TGTGCCAGCAGCTTTTTAGCGGGAGCATCCTACAATGAGCAGTTCTTC.

The CDR3 is CASSPEQASGTEAFF. CDR3 in DNA: TGTGCCAGTAGTCCGGAGCAGGCGAGCGGCACTGAAGCTTTCTTT. The chain couples TRBV19 to TRBJ1-1, with D unclear. Trimming pared 5 bases from V and 4 bases from J, leaving 17 bases between. Germline V gives CDR1 LNHDA, CDR2 SQIVND (reference sequence). The CDR3 consists of 15 residues.

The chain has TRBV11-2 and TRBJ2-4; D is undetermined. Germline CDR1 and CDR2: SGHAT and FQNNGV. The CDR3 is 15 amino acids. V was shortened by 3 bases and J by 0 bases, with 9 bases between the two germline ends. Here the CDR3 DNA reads TGTGCCAGCAGCTTTGGGCTCCTAGCCAAAAACATTCAGTACTTC. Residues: CASSFGLLAKNIQYF.

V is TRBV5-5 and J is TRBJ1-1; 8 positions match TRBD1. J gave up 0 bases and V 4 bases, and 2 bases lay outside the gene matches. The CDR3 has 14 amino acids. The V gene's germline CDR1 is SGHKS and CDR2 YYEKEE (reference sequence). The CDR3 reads CASSRTGLNTEAFF. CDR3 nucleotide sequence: TGTGCCAGCAGCCGGACAGGGCTGAACACTGAAGCTTTCTTT.

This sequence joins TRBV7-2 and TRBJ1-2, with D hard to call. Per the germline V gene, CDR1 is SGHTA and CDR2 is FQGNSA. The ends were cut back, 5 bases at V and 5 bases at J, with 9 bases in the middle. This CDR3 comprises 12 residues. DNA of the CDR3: TGTGCCAGCAGCCCTCGGAGTTATGGCTACACCTTC. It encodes CASSPRSYGYTF.

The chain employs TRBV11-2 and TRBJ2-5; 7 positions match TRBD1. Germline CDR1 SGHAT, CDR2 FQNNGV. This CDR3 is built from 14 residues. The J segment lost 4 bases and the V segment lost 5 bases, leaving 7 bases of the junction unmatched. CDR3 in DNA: TGTGCCAGCAGCCCGCGAGAGGGGGCAGAGACCCAGTACTTC. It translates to CASSPREGAETQYF.

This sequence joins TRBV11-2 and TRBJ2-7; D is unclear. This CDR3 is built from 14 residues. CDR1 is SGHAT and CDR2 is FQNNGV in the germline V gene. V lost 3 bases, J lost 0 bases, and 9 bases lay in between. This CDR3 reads CASSLARSSYEQYF. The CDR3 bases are TGTGCCAGCAGCTTGGCAAGAAGCTCCTACGAGCAGTACTTC.

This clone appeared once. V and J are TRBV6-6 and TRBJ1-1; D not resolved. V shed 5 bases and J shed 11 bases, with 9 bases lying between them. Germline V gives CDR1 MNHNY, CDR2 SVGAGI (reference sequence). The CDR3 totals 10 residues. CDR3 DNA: TGTGCCAGCAGTAAAATAGTGGCTTTCTTT. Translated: CASSKIVAFF.

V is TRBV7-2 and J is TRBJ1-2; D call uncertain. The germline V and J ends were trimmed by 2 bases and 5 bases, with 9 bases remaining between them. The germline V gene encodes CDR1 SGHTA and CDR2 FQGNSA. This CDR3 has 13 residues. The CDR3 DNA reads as TGTGCCAGCAGCTTAAATCCACTGTATGGCTACACCTTC. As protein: CASSLNPLYGYTF.

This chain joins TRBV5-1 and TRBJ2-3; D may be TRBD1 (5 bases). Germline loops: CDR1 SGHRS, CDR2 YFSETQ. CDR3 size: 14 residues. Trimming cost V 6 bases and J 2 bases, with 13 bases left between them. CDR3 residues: CASTIGHHTDTQYF. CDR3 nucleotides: TGCGCCAGCACAATCGGACACCACACAGATACGCAGTATTTT.

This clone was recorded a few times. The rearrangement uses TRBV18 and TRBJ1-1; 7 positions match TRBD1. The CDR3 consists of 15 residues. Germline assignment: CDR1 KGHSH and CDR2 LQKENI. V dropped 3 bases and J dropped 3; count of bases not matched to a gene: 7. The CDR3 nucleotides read TGTGCCAGCTCACCGGTACAGGGGACCTACACTGAAGCTTTCTTT. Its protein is CASSPVQGTYTEAFF.

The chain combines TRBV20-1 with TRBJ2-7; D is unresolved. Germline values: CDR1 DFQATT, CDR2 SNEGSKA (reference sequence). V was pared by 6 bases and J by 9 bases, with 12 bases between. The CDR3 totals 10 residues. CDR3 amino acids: CSALDWRQYF. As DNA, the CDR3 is TGCAGTGCCTTAGACTGGAGGCAGTACTTC.

The CDR3 loop reads CATSDPWGSGQLYNEQFF. The CDR3 DNA sequence: TGTGCCACCAGTGATCCCTGGGGTAGCGGACAACTATACAATGAGCAGTTCTTC. This sequence joins TRBV24-1 and TRBJ2-1; the D gene is possibly TRBD2 (6 bases). There are 18 residues in the CDR3. Looked up from germline, CDR1 is KGHDR and CDR2 is SFDVKD. V lost 3 bases to trimming and J lost 4 bases, with 21 bases between them.